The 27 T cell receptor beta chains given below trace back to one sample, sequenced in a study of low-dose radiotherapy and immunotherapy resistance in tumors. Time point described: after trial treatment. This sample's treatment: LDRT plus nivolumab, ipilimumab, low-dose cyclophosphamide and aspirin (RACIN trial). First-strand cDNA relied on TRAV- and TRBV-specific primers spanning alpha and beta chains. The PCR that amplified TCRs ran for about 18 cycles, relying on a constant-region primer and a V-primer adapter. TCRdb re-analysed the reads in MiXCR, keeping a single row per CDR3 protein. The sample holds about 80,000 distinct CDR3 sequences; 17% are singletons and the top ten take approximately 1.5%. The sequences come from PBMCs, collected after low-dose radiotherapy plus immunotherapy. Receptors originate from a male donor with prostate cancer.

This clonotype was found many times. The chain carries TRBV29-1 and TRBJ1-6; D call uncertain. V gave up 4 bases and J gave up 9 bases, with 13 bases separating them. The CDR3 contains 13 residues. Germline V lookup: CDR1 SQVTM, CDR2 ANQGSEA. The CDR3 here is CSVGESTSSPLHF. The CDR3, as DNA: TGCAGCGTTGGGGAGAGTACCAGTTCACCCCTCCACTTT.

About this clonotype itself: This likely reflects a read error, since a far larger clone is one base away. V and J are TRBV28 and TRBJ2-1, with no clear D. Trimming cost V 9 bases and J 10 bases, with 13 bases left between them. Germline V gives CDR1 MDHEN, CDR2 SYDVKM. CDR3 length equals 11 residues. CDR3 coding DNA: TGTGCCAGTTCCTGGGCCTACGAGCAGTTCTTC. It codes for CASSWAYEQFF.

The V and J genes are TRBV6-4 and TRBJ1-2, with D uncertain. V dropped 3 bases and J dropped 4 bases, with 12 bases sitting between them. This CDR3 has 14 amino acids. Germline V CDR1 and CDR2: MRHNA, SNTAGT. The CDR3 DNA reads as TGTGCCAGCAGTGATGGAAATTTTGGCTATGGCTACACCTTC. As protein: CASSDGNFGYGYTF.

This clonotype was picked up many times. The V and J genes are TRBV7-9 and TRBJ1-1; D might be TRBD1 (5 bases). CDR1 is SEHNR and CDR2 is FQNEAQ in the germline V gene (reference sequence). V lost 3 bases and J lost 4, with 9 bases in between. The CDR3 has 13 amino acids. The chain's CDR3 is CASSLEGSTEAFF. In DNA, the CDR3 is TGTGCCAGCAGCTTGGAGGGGAGCACTGAAGCTTTCTTT.

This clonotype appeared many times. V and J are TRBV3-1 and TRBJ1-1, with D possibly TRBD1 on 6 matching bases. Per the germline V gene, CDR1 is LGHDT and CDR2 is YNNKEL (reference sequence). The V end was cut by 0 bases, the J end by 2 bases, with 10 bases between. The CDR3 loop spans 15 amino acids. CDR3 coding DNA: TGTGCCAGCAGCCAAGACTGGGGGGCTAACACTGAAGCTTTCTTT. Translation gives CASSQDWGANTEAFF.

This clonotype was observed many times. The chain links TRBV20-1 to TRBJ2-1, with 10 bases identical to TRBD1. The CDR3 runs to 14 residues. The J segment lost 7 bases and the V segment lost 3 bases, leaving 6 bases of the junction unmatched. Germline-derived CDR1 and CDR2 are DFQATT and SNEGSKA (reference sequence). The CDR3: CSASALGQGNEQFF. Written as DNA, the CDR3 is TGCAGTGCTAGCGCCCTGGGACAGGGGAATGAGCAGTTCTTC.

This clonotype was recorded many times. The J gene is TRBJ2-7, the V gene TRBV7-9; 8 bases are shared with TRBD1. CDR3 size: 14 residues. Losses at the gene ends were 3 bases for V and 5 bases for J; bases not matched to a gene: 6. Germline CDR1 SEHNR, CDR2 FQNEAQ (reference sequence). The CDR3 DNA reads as TGTGCCAGCAGCTTTGGACAGGGCAAGGACGAGCAGTACTTC. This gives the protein CASSFGQGKDEQYF.

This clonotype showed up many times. In nucleotides, the CDR3 is TGTGCCAGCAGTCAACGGGGGACTAGCGGGCCTTCCTACAATGAGCAGTTCTTC. Its translation: CASSQRGTSGPSYNEQFF. V gene TRBV7-2 combines with J gene TRBJ2-1, with TRBD2 matching 12 bases. The germline V gene encodes CDR1 SGHTA and CDR2 FQGNSA. CDR3 length equals 18 residues. Trimming cost V 6 bases and J 1 base; bases outside gene matches: 10.

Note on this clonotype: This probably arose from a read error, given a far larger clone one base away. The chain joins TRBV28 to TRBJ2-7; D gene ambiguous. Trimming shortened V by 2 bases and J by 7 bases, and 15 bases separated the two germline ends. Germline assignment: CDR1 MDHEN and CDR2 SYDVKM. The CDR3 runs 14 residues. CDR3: CASSLMVSYNEQYF. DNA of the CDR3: TGTGCCAGCAGTTTAATGGTCTCCTACAATGAGCAGTACTTC. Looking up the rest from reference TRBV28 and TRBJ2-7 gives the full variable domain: DVKVTQSSRYLVKRTGEKVFLECVQDMDHENMFWYRQDPGLGLRLIYFSYDVKMKEKGDIPEGYSVSREKKERFSLILESASTNQTSMYLCASSLMVSYNEQYFGPGTRLTVT.

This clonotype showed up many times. CDR3 region: CASSTTAGDNQPQHF. The CDR3 region has the DNA TGTGCCAGCAGTACAACGGCGGGGGACAATCAGCCCCAGCATTTT. The J gene is TRBJ1-5, the V gene TRBV9; a possible D gene is TRBD1 (5 bases). Germline CDR1 SGDLS, CDR2 YYNGEE. This CDR3 comprises 15 residues. Trimming removed 5 bases at V and 3 bases at J, with 15 bases between.

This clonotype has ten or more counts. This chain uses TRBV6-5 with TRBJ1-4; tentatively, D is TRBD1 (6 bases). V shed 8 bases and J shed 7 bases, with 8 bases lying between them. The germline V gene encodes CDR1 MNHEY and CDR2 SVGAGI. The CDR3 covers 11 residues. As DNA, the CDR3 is TGTGCCAGCCAGGGGTTTGAAAAACTGTTTTTT. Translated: CASQGFEKLFF.

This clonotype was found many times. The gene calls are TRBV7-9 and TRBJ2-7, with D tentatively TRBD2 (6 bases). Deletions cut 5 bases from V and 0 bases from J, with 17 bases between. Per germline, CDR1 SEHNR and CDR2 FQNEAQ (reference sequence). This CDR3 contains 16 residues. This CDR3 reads CASSPFGAGSSYEQYF. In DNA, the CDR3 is TGTGCCAGCAGCCCATTCGGGGCGGGATCCTCCTACGAGCAGTACTTC.

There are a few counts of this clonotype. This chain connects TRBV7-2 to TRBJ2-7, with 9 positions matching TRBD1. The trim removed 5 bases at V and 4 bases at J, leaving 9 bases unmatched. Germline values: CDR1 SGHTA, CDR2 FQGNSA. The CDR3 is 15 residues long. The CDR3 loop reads CASSLDRGMVYEQYF. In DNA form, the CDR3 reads TGTGCCAGCAGCCTGGACAGGGGCATGGTATACGAGCAGTACTTC.

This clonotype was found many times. The CDR3 loop reads CASSRATYEQYF. The CDR3 DNA is TGTGCCAGCTCACGGGCTACCTACGAGCAGTACTTC. This chain links TRBV18 with TRBJ2-7; D gene uncertain. Trimming left V 4 bases short and J 2 bases short, with 6 bases between. The CDR3 runs 12 residues. Germline V gene data show CDR1 as KGHSH and CDR2 as LQKENI.

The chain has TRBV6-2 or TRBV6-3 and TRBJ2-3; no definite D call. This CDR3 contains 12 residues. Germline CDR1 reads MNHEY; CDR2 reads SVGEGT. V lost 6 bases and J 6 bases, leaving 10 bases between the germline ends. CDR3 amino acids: CASRDAGDTQYF. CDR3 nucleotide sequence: TGTGCCAGCAGAGATGCTGGGGATACGCAGTATTTT.

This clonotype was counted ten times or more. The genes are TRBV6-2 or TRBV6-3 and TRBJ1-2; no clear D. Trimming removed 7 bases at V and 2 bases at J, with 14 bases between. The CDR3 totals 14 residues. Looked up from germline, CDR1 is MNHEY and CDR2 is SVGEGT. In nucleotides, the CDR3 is TGTGCCAGCACCTCCTTCGGATGGAACTATGGCTACACCTTC. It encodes CASTSFGWNYGYTF.

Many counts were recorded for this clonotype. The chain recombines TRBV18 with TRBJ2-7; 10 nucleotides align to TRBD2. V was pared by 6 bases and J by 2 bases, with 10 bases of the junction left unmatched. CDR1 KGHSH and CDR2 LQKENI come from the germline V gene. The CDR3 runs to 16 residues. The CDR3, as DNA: TGTGCCAGCTCCCCTTCCGGGACTAGCGCAACCTACGAGCAGTACTTC. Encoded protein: CASSPSGTSATYEQYF. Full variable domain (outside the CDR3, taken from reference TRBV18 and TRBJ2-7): NAGVMQNPRHLVRRRGQEARLRCSPMKGHSHVYWYRQLPEEGLKFMVYLQKENIIDESGMPKERFSAEFPKEGPSILRIQQVVRGDSAAYFCASSPSGTSATYEQYFGPGTRLTVT.

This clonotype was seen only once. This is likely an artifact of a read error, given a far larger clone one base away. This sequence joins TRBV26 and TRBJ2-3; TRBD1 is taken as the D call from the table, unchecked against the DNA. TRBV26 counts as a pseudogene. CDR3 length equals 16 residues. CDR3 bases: TGTGCCCGCAGCCTCAGTTTGAGGGGGCGAACGGATACGCAGTATTTT. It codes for CARSLSLRGRTDTQYF.

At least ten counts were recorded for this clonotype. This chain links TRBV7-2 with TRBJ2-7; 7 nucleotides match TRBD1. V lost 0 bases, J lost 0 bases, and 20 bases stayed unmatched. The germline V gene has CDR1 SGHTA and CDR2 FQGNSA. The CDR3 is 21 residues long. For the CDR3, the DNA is TGTGCCAGCAGCTTAGCGATGCCGGGACAGAGCCGACTAAAAAGCTCCTACGAGCAGTACTTC. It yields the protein CASSLAMPGQSRLKSSYEQYF.

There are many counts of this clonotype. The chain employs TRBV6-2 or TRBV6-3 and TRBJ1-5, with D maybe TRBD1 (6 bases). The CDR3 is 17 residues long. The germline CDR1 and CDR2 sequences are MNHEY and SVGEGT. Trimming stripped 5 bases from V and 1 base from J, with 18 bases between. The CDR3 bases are TGTGCCAGCAGTCCCCCCCCGGGGGCAGGAAGCAATCAGCCCCAGCATTTT. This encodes CASSPPPGAGSNQPQHF.

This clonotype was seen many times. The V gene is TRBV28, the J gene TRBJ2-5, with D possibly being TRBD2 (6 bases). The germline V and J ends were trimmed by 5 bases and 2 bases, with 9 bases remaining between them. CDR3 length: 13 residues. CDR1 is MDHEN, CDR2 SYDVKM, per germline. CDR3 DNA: TGTGCCAGCAGTCCCGCGGGACAAGAGACCCAGTACTTC. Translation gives CASSPAGQETQYF. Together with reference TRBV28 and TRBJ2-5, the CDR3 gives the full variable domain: DVKVTQSSRYLVKRTGEKVFLECVQDMDHENMFWYRQDPGLGLRLIYFSYDVKMKEKGDIPEGYSVSREKKERFSLILESASTNQTSMYLCASSPAGQETQYFGPGTRLLVL.

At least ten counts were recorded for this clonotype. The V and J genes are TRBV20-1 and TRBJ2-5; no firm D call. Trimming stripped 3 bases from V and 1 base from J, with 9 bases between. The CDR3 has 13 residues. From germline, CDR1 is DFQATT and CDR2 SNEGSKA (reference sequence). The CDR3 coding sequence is TGCAGTGCTAGGCCAATTAGCCAAGAGACCCAGTACTTC. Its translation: CSARPISQETQYF.

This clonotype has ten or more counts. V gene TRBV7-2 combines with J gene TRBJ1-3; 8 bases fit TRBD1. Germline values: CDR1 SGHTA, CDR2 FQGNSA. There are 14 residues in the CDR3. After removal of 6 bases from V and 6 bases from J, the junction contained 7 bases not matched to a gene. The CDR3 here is CASRHPTGENTIYF. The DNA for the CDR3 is TGTGCCAGCAGGCACCCGACAGGGGAAAACACCATATATTTT.

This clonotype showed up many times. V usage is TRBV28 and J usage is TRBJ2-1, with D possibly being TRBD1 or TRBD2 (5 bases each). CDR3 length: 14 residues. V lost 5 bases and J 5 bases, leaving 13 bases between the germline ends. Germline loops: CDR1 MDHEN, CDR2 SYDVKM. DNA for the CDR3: TGTGCCAGCAGTGGGACCCCAGCAAACAATGAGCAGTTCTTC. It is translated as CASSGTPANNEQFF.

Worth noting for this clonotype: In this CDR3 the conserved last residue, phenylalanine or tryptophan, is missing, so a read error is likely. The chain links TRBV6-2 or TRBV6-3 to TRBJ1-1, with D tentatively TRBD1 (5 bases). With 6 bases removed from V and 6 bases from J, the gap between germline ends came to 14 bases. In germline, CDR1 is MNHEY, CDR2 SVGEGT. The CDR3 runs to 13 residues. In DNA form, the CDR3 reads TGTGCCAGCAGCGCTGACAGTAGATCTGAAGCTTTCTCT. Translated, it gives CASSADSRSEAFS.

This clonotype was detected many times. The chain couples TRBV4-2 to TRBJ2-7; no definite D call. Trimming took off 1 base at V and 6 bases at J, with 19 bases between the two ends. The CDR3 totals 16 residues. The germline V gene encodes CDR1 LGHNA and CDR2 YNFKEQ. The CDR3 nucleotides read TGTGCCAGCAGCCAAGTGAGCCCGCCCGCTGGCCCCGAGCAGTACTTC. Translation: CASSQVSPPAGPEQYF.

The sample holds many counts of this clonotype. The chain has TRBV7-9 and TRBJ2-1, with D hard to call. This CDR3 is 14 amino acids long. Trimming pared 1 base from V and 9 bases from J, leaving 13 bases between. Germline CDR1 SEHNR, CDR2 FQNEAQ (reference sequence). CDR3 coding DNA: TGTGCCAGCAGCTTAGTCCGTCCGGGTAGTGAGCAGTTCTTC. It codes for CASSLVRPGSEQFF. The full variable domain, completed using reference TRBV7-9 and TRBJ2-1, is DTGVSQNPRHKITKRGQNVTFRCDPISEHNRLYWYRQTLGQGPEFLTYFQNEAQLEKSRLLSDRFSAERPKGSFSTLEIQRTEQGDSAMYLCASSLVRPGSEQFFGPGTRLTVL.